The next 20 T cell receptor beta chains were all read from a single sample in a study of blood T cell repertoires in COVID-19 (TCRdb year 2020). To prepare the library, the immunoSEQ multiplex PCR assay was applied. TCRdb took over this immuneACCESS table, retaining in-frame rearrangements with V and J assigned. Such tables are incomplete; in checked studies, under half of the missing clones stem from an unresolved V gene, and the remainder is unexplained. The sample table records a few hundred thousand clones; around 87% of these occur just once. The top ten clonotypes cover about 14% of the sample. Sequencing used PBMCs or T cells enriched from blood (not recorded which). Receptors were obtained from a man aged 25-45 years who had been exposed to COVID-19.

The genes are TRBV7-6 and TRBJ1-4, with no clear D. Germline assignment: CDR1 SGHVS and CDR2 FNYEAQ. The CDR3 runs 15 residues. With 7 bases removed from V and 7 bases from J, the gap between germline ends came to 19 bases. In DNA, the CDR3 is TGTGCCAGCAAGCATGGGGAGGGCGAGGGTGAAAAACTGTTTTTT. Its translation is CASKHGEGEGEKLFF.

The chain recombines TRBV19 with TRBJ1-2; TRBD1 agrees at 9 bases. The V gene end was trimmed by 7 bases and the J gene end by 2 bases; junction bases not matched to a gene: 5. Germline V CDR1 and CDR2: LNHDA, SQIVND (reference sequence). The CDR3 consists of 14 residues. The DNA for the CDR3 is TGTGCCAGTACCCGGGACAGGGAGAACTATGGCTACACCTTC. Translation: CASTRDRENYGYTF.

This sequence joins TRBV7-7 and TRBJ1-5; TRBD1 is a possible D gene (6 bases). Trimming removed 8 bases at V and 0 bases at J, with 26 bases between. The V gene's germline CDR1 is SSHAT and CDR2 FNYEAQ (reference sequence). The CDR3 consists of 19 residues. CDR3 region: CASPDPDSNHHCSNQPQHF. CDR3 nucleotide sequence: TGTGCCAGCCCCGACCCGGACAGTAACCACCACTGTAGCAATCAGCCCCAGCATTTT.

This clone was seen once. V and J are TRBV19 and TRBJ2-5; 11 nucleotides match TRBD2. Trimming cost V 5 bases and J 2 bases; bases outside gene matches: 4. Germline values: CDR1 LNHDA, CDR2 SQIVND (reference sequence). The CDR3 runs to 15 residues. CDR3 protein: CASSAWTSGQETQYF. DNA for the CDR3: TGTGCCAGTAGTGCCTGGACTAGCGGGCAAGAGACCCAGTACTTC.

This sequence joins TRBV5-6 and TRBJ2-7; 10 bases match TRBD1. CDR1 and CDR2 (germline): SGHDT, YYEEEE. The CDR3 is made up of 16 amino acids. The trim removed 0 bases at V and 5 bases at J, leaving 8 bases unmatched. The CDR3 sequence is CASSLAYVGQGNEQYF. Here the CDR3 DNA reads TGTGCCAGCAGCTTGGCCTATGTGGGACAGGGGAACGAGCAGTACTTC.

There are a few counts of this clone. DNA of the CDR3: TGTGCCAGCAGCTTGGCGGGGGCGAACACCGGGGAGCTGTTTTTT. This translates into CASSLAGANTGELFF. The chain employs TRBV7-9 and TRBJ2-2, with 7 positions matching TRBD2. V shed 3 bases, J shed 0 bases, and the junction held 1 base outside the gene matches. The CDR3 has 15 amino acids. Germline-derived CDR1 and CDR2 are SEHNR and FQNEAQ (reference sequence). Based on the CDR3 plus reference TRBV7-9 and TRBJ2-2, the full variable domain is DTGVSQNPRHKITKRGQNVTFRCDPISEHNRLYWYRQTLGQGPEFLTYFQNEAQLEKSRLLSDRFSAERPKGSFSTLEIQRTEQGDSAMYLCASSLAGANTGELFFGEGSRLTVL.

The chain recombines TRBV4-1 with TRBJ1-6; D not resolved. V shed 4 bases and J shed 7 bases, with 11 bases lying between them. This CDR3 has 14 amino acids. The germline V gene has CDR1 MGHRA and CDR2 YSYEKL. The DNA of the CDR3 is TGCGCCAGCAGCCCCACTATCCGAAATTCACCCCTCCACTTT. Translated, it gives CASSPTIRNSPLHF.

DNA for the CDR3: TGTGCCAGCAGCGACGGCAGACTAGCGGGGGGGAAATACACAGATACGCAGTATTTT. This gives the protein CASSDGRLAGGKYTDTQYF. The chain employs TRBV9 and TRBJ2-3; the match to TRBD2 covers 14 bases. Germline loops: CDR1 SGDLS, CDR2 YYNGEE. The CDR3 is 19 amino acids. With V trimmed by 3 bases and J by 2 bases, 11 bases remained unmatched.

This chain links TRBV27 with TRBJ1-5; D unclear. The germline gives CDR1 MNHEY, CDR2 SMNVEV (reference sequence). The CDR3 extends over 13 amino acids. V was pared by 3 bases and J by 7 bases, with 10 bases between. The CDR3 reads CASSFEYLQPQHF. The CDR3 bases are TGTGCCAGCAGTTTTGAGTATCTCCAGCCCCAGCATTTT.

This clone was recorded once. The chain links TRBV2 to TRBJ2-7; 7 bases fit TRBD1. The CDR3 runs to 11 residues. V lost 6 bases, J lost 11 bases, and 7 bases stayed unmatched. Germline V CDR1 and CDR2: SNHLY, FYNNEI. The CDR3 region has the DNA TGTGCCAGCAGGGTCGGCCAGGGGGAGTACTTC. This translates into CASRVGQGEYF.

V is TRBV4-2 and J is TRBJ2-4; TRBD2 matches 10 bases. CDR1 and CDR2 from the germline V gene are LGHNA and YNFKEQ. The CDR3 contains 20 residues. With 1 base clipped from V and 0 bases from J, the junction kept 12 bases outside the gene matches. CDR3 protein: CASSQVAQRGGPEAKNIQYF. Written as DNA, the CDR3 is TGTGCCAGCAGCCAAGTCGCCCAGCGGGGGGGCCCGGAAGCCAAAAACATTCAGTACTTC.

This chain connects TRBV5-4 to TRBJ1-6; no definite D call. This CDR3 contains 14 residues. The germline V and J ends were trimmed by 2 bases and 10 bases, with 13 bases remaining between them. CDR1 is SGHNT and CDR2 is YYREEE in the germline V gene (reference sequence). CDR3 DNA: TGTGCCAGCAGCTTTTATCGGGAAGAGTCACCCCTCCACTTT. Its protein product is CASSFYREESPLHF.

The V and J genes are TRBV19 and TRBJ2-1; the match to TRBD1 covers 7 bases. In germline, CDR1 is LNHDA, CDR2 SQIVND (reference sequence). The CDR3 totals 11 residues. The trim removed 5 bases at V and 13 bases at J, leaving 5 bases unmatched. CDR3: CASSVRDSQFF. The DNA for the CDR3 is TGTGCCAGTAGTGTCCGGGACAGCCAGTTCTTC. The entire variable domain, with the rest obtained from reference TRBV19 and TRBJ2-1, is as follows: DGGITQSPKYLFRKEGQNVTLSCEQNLNHDAMYWYRQDPGQGLRLIYYSQIVNDFQKGDIAEGYSVSREKKESFPLTVTSAQKNPTAFYLCASSVRDSQFFGPGTRLTVL.

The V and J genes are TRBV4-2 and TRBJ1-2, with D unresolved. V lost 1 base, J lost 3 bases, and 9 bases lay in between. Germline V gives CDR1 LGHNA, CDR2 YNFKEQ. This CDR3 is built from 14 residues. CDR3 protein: CASSQVSGDYGYTF. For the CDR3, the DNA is TGTGCCAGCAGCCAAGTTAGCGGAGACTATGGCTACACCTTC.

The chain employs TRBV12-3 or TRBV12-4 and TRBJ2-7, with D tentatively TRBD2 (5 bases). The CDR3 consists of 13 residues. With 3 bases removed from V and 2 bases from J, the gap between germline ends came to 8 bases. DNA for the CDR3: TGTGCCAGCAGTTTGAGCGGAACCTACGAGCAGTACTTC. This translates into CASSLSGTYEQYF.

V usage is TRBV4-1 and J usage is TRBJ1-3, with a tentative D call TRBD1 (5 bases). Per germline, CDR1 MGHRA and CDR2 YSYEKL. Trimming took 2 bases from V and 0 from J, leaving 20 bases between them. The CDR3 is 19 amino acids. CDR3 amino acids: CASSQIPGQGAHSGNTIYF. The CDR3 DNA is TGCGCCAGCAGCCAAATCCCAGGGCAAGGGGCCCACTCTGGAAACACCATATATTTT.

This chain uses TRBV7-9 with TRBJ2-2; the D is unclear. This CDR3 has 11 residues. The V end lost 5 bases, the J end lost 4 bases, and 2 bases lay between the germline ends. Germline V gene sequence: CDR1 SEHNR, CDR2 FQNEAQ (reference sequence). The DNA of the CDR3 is TGTGCCAGCAGCCTCACCGGGGAGCTGTTTTTT. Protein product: CASSLTGELFF.

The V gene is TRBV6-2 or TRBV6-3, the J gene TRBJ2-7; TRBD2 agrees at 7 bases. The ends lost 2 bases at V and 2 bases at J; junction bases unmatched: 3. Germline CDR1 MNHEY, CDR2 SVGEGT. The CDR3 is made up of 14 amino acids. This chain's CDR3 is CASSYAGEPYEQYF. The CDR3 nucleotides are TGTGCCAGCAGTTACGCGGGGGAGCCCTACGAGCAGTACTTC.

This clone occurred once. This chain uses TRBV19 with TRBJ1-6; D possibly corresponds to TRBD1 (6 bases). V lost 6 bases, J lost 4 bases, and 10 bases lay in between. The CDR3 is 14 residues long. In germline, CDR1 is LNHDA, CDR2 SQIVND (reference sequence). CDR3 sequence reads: CASRPGQYNSPLHF. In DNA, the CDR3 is TGTGCCAGTAGGCCGGGACAATATAATTCACCCCTCCACTTT.

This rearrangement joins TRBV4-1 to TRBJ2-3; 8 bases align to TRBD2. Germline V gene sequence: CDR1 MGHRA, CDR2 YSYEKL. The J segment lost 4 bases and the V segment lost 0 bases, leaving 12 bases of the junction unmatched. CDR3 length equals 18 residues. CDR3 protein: CASSQERLGSGVADTQYF. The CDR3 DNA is TGCGCCAGCAGCCAAGAGAGGTTAGGTAGCGGGGTCGCAGATACGCAGTATTTT.